Below are 5 T cell receptor beta chains sequenced from a single sample in a study of blood T cell repertoires in COVID-19. Sequenced by immunoSEQ multiplex PCR; TCRdb stores in-frame clones only, minus some. The sample lists approximately 350,000 clones, approximately 89% seen once, with under 3.5% in the top ten. Sequenced material: peripheral blood. These receptors came from a woman in her late teens or twenties who had recovered from COVID-19.

The chain uses TRBV6-6 and TRBJ1-4, with D perhaps matching TRBD1 (5 bases). CDR3 size: 16 residues. V lost 7 bases and J lost 8, with 23 bases in between. CDR1 and CDR2 from the germline V gene are MNHNY and SVGAGI (reference sequence). CDR3 amino acids: CASTPVGSRAPEKLFF. The CDR3 coding sequence is TGTGCCAGCACACCAGTAGGTTCCAGGGCCCCGGAAAAACTGTTTTTT.

V usage is TRBV7-9 and J usage is TRBJ1-2, with 7 nucleotides matching TRBD1. Germline CDR1 and CDR2: SEHNR and FQNEAQ (reference sequence). V shed 5 bases, J shed 2 bases, and the junction held 17 bases outside the gene matches. This CDR3 spans 18 amino acids. CDR3 sequence: CASSERKGGTATNYGYTF. In DNA, the CDR3 is TGTGCCAGCAGCGAAAGAAAAGGCGGGACAGCGACAAACTATGGCTACACCTTC.

This clone was picked up a small number of times. V gene TRBV7-9 combines with J gene TRBJ2-1; possibly TRBD2 for D (6 bases). Germline loops: CDR1 SEHNR, CDR2 FQNEAQ (reference sequence). Trimming removed 1 base at V and 3 bases at J, with 7 bases between. The CDR3 has 14 amino acids. The CDR3, as DNA: TGTGCCAGCAGCTTAGGCGGGAACTACAATGAGCAGTTCTTC. Residues: CASSLGGNYNEQFF.

This rearrangement joins TRBV15 to TRBJ1-2, with D hard to call. The germline gives CDR1 LNHNV, CDR2 YYDKDF (reference sequence). CDR3 size: 16 residues. V was clipped by 0 bases and J by 0 bases, with 11 bases between them. CDR3 bases: TGTGCCACCAGCAGAGATCTAGGAGGACCTAACTATGGCTACACCTTC. This codes for CATSRDLGGPNYGYTF. The variable domain in full, with the rest retrieved from reference TRBV15 and TRBJ1-2, is DAMVIQNPRYQVTQFGKPVTLSCSQTLNHNVMYWYQQKSSQAPKLLFHYYDKDFNNEADTPDNFQSRRPNTSFCFLDIRSPGLGDTAMYLCATSRDLGGPNYGYTFGSGTRLTVV.

The table lists this clone with a few counts. The genes are TRBV19 and TRBJ1-5, with TRBD1 matching 10 bases. The CDR3 covers 16 residues. CDR1 LNHDA and CDR2 SQIVND come from the germline V gene (reference sequence). Unmatched junction bases numbered 7, after V lost 4 bases and J lost 4 bases. CDR3 loop: CASSSGLGQGNQPQHF. The CDR3 DNA sequence: TGTGCCAGTAGTAGCGGCTTGGGACAGGGGAATCAGCCCCAGCATTTT. Full variable domain (missing parts from reference TRBV19 and TRBJ1-5): DGGITQSPKYLFRKEGQNVTLSCEQNLNHDAMYWYRQDPGQGLRLIYYSQIVNDFQKGDIAEGYSVSREKKESFPLTVTSAQKNPTAFYLCASSSGLGQGNQPQHFGDGTRLSIL.